Listed here are 17 T cell receptor beta chains from one sample, sequenced in a study of shared clonotypes between healthy human individuals. Repertoires were generated with immunoSEQ multiplex PCR, while TCRdb's copy carries only in-frame clones and drops some. Of over 2,000,000 clones listed, around 95% were seen once; the top ten hold roughly 1.7%. Selected positively for CCR7 and CD45RO-negative, naive CD8 cells excluded terminally differentiated effector memory CD45RA+ cells. The sequenced material came from naive CD8+ T cells from PBMCs. The receptors were gathered from a man younger than 30 in good health. Some clones in this sample may be carry-over from other donors' samples.

The rearrangement joins TRBV2 to TRBJ2-7; 7 nucleotides match TRBD2. Germline values: CDR1 SNHLY, CDR2 FYNNEI. The CDR3 sequence is 14 residues long. J was trimmed by 3 bases and V by 3 bases; bases with no gene match: 5. CDR3 in amino acids: CASSDGLGGYEQYF. DNA for the CDR3: TGTGCCAGCAGTGATGGACTAGGTGGCTACGAGCAGTACTTC.

This rearrangement joins TRBV2 to TRBJ1-1; D call uncertain. Germline V gene lookup returns CDR1 SNHLY and CDR2 FYNNEI. CDR3 length equals 13 residues. V lost 2 bases and J lost 5, with 9 bases in between. The CDR3 loop reads CASSEMWGTEAFF. CDR3 in DNA: TGTGCCAGCAGTGAAATGTGGGGAACTGAAGCTTTCTTT.

The V and J genes are TRBV2 and TRBJ2-4; 7 nucleotides match TRBD2. The V gene's germline CDR1 is SNHLY and CDR2 FYNNEI. V was clipped by 3 bases and J by 5 bases; unmatched bases: 19. This CDR3 has 19 residues. The CDR3 nucleotides read TGTGCCAGCAGTGATTGGCTAGCGGAAGGACGTGAACGGGAAAACATTCAGTACTTC. It is translated as CASSDWLAEGRERENIQYF.

The chain recombines TRBV11-2 with TRBJ1-2, with a possible D match to TRBD1 (6 bases). The CDR3 has 17 amino acids. V gave up 5 bases and J gave up 5 bases, with 24 bases separating them. Germline V gene sequence: CDR1 SGHAT, CDR2 FQNNGV. The CDR3 sequence is CASSLTPGGRGGYGYTF. The CDR3 bases are TGTGCCAGCAGCCTAACCCCGGGGGGCCGGGGTGGGTATGGCTACACCTTC.

CDR3 coding DNA: TGTGCCAGCAGTTTACCCAGACAGGGGACCTACGAGCAGTACTTC. Protein: CASSLPRQGTYEQYF. This sequence joins TRBV28 and TRBJ2-7; 8 positions agree with TRBD1. Germline V CDR1 and CDR2: MDHEN, SYDVKM. There are 15 residues in the CDR3. The V and J ends lost 2 bases and 2 bases, in that order; junction bases with no gene match: 5.

The J gene is TRBJ2-7, the V gene TRBV5-1, with D unresolved. Germline V gene lookup returns CDR1 SGHRS and CDR2 YFSETQ. The CDR3 length is 15 residues. V was cut by 0 bases and J by 2 bases, with 12 bases left in between. The DNA for the CDR3 is TGCGCCAGCAGCTTGGATGCGGTGAGAACCTACGAGCAGTACTTC. Translation gives CASSLDAVRTYEQYF.

J is TRBJ2-5 and V is TRBV29-1, with unresolved D. V was pared by 4 bases and J by 5 bases, with 11 bases between. The CDR3 is made up of 12 amino acids. Germline lookup yields CDR1 SQVTM and CDR2 ANQGSEA. This CDR3 is CSVGRDRETQYF. The CDR3 DNA is TGCAGCGTTGGGAGAGATCGGGAGACCCAGTACTTC.

The V call is TRBV5-5, the J call TRBJ2-1; 8 nucleotides agree with TRBD2. Trimming at V came to 3 bases and at J to 4 bases, leaving 9 bases not matched to a gene. Germline V gives CDR1 SGHKS, CDR2 YYEKEE (reference sequence). The CDR3 loop spans 16 amino acids. CDR3 coding DNA: TGTGCCAGCAGCTCCTTAGCGGGATTGATATACAATGAGCAGTTCTTC. Protein product: CASSSLAGLIYNEQFF. Based on the CDR3 plus reference TRBV5-5 and TRBJ2-1, the full variable domain is DAGVTQSPTHLIKTRGQQVTLRCSPISGHKSVSWYQQVLGQGPQFIFQYYEKEERGRGNFPDRFSARQFPNYSSELNVNALLLGDSALYLCASSSLAGLIYNEQFFGPGTRLTVL.

The gene calls are TRBV27 and TRBJ1-2, with 7 bases that match TRBD1. CDR3 length: 16 amino acids. Trimming at V came to 5 bases and at J to 2 bases, leaving 11 bases not matched to a gene. Germline loops: CDR1 MNHEY, CDR2 SMNVEV (reference sequence). CDR3 residues: CASSPSQGERNYGYTF. As DNA, the CDR3 is TGTGCCAGCAGTCCCTCCCAGGGGGAGCGGAACTATGGCTACACCTTC.

The V call is TRBV14, the J call TRBJ2-2; maybe TRBD1 (6 bases). In germline, CDR1 is SGHDN, CDR2 FVKESK. V lost 0 bases and J lost 7, with 21 bases in between. The CDR3 sequence is 18 residues long. DNA for the CDR3: TGTGCCAGCAGCCAAGATATATCCCAGGGGTGGATGAACGGGGAGCTGTTTTTT. This codes for CASSQDISQGWMNGELFF.

This clone was picked up one time. This rearrangement joins TRBV10-2 to TRBJ2-4; 10 nucleotides line up with TRBD2. The ends lost 6 bases at V and 15 bases at J; junction bases unmatched: 14. CDR3 length: 14 residues. Germline V gene sequence: CDR1 WSHSY, CDR2 SAAADI. The CDR3 bases are TGCGCCAGCAGGCACTCTAGCGGGAGACTTATACCGTACTTC. Translating gives CASRHSSGRLIPYF.

This chain connects TRBV23-1 to TRBJ1-5; tentatively, D is TRBD1 (6 bases). TRBV23-1 is placed among ORFs of uncertain function. The V and J ends lost 0 bases and 9 bases respectively, with 21 bases between them. The CDR3 covers 17 residues. CDR3 nucleotide sequence: TGCGCCAGCAGTCAATCGCGGGGGCAGCCTTTCTGTTCGCCCCAGCATTTT. This gives the protein CASSQSRGQPFCSPQHF.

The chain has TRBV14 and TRBJ2-7; 7 bases align to TRBD1. Trimming at V came to 1 base and at J to 2 bases, leaving 2 bases not matched to a gene. Germline CDR1 and CDR2: SGHDN and FVKESK. CDR3 length: 14 residues. In DNA form, the CDR3 reads TGTGCCAGCAGCCAAGGCACAGGGGCCTACGAGCAGTACTTC. As protein: CASSQGTGAYEQYF.

This sequence joins TRBV14 and TRBJ2-4, with D unresolved. Trimming shortened V by 1 base and J by 8 bases, and 12 bases separated the two germline ends. The CDR3 has 14 amino acids. Germline CDR1 reads SGHDN; CDR2 reads FVKESK. The CDR3 nucleotides are TGTGCCAGCAGCCAAGTGTCGAGGCCCGACATTCAGTACTTC. Amino acid sequence: CASSQVSRPDIQYF.

This clone was observed a single time. V is TRBV28 and J is TRBJ2-1, with 7 bases matching TRBD1. The CDR3 is made up of 14 amino acids. Trimming removed 5 bases from V and 7 bases from J; junction bases left unmatched: 8. Germline lookup yields CDR1 MDHEN and CDR2 SYDVKM. The CDR3 sequence is CASSPIRGSNEQFF. In DNA, the CDR3 is TGTGCCAGCAGTCCGATCAGGGGGTCGAATGAGCAGTTCTTC.

The chain is built from TRBV7-9 and TRBJ2-7; possibly TRBD1 for D (7 bases). CDR3 length: 17 amino acids. Germline assignment: CDR1 SEHNR and CDR2 FQNEAQ (reference sequence). V dropped 5 bases and J dropped 5 bases, with 25 bases sitting between them. The CDR3, as DNA: TGTGCCAGCAGCCGCGGGGACAGACCTCTGGGCCAAGACGAGCAGTACTTC. Translating it yields CASSRGDRPLGQDEQYF.

This clone has only one observation. The V call is TRBV11-2, the J call TRBJ2-4; 7 nucleotides agree with TRBD2. V shed 5 bases, J shed 3 bases, and the junction held 7 bases outside the gene matches. CDR1 is SGHAT, CDR2 FQNNGV, per germline. The CDR3 runs 15 residues. The CDR3 is CASSPGGGFKNIQYF. The DNA of the CDR3 is TGTGCCAGCAGCCCTGGGGGGGGGTTCAAAAACATTCAGTACTTC.